This passage covers 6 T cell receptor beta chains from one sample sequenced in a study of blood T cell repertoires in COVID-19 (dated by TCRdb to 2018 to 2021). The library was obtained by the immunoSEQ multiplex PCR assay. The table was pulled from immuneACCESS by TCRdb, which kept in-frame rearrangements only. Such tables lose some clones; where checked, under half of the loss comes from unresolved V genes, and the rest has no known cause. For this sample the table gives about 140,000 clones, of which under 90% were detected only once. The ten largest clones capture around 3.7% of the sample. The sequenced material came from peripheral blood. These receptors all come from a man in his 70s who had recovered from COVID-19.

The rearrangement links TRBV5-1 to TRBJ2-3; D not resolved. Germline V lookup: CDR1 SGHRS, CDR2 YFSETQ. This CDR3 spans 13 amino acids. V was shortened by 1 base and J by 9 bases, with 12 bases between the two germline ends. The CDR3 spells CASSLSPGDTQYF. For the CDR3, the DNA is TGCGCCAGCAGCTTGTCGCCAGGCGACACGCAGTATTTT.

The chain is built from TRBV15 and TRBJ2-1; D may be TRBD1 (6 bases). The germline gives CDR1 LNHNV, CDR2 YYDKDF (reference sequence). V lost 0 bases to trimming and J lost 0 bases, with 15 bases between them. CDR3 size: 18 residues. DNA of the CDR3: TGTGCCACCAGCAGAGATCTGACTGTGGGGGCCTCCTACAATGAGCAGTTCTTC. Its translation is CATSRDLTVGASYNEQFF.

CDR3 sequence (DNA): TGTGCCAGTAGTATGTTGGGGGTTTTGGCGGGAAGGTCCTACAATGAGCAGTTCTTC. Translated: CASSMLGVLAGRSYNEQFF. This chain uses TRBV19 with TRBJ2-1; D perhaps matches TRBD2 (6 bases). This CDR3 has 19 residues. Trimming pared 3 bases from V and 1 base from J, leaving 22 bases between. The germline CDR1 and CDR2 sequences are LNHDA and SQIVND (reference sequence).

The chain couples TRBV3-1 (or the pseudogene TRBV3-2) to TRBJ1-2; a weak D match, TRBD1 (6 bases). The V gene lost 4 bases and the J gene lost 8 bases, with 32 bases spanning the gap. The CDR3 runs 19 residues. From germline, CDR1 is LGHDT and CDR2 YNNKEL (reference sequence). This chain's CDR3 is CASSPLDAGGQLVLGGYTF. CDR3 nucleotides: TGTGCCAGCAGCCCTTTGGACGCTGGGGGACAACTAGTCTTAGGGGGCTACACCTTC.

This chain joins TRBV7-9 and TRBJ2-1; D uncertain. The CDR3 covers 14 residues. V shed 7 bases and J shed 4 bases, with 14 bases lying between them. Looked up from germline, CDR1 is SEHNR and CDR2 is FQNEAQ (reference sequence). The CDR3 DNA reads TGTGCCAGCACCTACCTATCGGAGTACAATGAGCAGTTCTTC. It is translated as CASTYLSEYNEQFF. Based on the CDR3 plus reference TRBV7-9 and TRBJ2-1, the full variable domain is DTGVSQNPRHKITKRGQNVTFRCDPISEHNRLYWYRQTLGQGPEFLTYFQNEAQLEKSRLLSDRFSAERPKGSFSTLEIQRTEQGDSAMYLCASTYLSEYNEQFFGPGTRLTVL.

This sequence joins TRBV5-6 and TRBJ2-5; 9 nucleotides match TRBD1. V was pared by 0 bases and J by 5 bases, with 2 bases of the junction left unmatched. The CDR3 is 14 residues long. Per germline, CDR1 SGHDT and CDR2 YYEEEE. The CDR3 here is CASSLGDRAETQYF. DNA of the CDR3: TGTGCCAGCAGCTTGGGGGACAGGGCCGAGACCCAGTACTTC.